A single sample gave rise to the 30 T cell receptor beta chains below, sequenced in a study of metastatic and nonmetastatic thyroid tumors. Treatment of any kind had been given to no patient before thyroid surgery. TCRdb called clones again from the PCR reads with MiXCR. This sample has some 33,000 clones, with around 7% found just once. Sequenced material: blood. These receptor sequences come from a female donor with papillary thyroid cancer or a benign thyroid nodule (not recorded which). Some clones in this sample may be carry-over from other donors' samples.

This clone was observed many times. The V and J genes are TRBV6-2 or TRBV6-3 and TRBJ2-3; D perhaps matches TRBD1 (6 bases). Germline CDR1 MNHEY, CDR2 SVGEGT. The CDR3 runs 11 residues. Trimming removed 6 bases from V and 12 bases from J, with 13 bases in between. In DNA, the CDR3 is TGTGCCAGCAGGACTACTGGGACACAGTATTTT. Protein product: CASRTTGTQYF.

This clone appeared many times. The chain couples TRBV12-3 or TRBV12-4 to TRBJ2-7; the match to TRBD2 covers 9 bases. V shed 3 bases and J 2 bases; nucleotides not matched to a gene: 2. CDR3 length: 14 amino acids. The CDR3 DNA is TGTGCCAGCAGTTTGCGGGGGGGTCCCTACGAGCAGTACTTC. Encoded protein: CASSLRGGPYEQYF.

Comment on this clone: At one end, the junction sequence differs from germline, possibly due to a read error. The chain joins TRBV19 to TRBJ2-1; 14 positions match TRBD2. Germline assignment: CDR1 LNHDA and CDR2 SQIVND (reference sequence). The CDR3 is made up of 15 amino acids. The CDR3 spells CASTAPGTSGSRGFF. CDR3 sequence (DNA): TGCGCCAGTACCGCCCCCGGGACTAGCGGGAGTCGAGGGTTCTTC.

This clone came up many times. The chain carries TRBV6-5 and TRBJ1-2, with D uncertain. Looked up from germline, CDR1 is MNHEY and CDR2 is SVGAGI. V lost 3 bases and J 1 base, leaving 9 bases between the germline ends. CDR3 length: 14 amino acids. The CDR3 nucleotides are TGTGCCAGCAGTTATAACCGGTTTAACTATGGCTACACCTTC. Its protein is CASSYNRFNYGYTF.

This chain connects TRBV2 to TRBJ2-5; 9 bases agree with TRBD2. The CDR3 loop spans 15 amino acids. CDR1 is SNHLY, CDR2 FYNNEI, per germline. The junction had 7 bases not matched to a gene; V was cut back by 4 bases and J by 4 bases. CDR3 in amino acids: CASSGSGSQGETQYF. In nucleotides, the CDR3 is TGTGCCAGCAGTGGTAGCGGGAGCCAGGGAGAGACCCAGTACTTC.

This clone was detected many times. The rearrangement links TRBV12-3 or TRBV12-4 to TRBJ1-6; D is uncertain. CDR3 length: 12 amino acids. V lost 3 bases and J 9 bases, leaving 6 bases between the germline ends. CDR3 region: CASSFFPSPLHF. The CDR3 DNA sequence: TGTGCCAGCAGTTTCTTCCCTTCACCCCTCCACTTT.

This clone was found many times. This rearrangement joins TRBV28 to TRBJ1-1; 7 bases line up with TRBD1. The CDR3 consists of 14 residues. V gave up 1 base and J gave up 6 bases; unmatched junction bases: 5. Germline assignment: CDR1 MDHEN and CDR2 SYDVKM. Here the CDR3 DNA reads TGTGCCAGCAGTTTATCACAGGGGAGGGCTGAAGCTTTCTTT. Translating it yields CASSLSQGRAEAFF.

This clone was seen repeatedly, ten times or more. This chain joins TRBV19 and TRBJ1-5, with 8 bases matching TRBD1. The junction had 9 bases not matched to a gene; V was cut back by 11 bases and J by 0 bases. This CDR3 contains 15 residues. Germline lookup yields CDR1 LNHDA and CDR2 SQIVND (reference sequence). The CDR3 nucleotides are TGTGCCGTGGGACAGGAGCACTATAGCAATCAGCCCCAGCATTTT. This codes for CAVGQEHYSNQPQHF.

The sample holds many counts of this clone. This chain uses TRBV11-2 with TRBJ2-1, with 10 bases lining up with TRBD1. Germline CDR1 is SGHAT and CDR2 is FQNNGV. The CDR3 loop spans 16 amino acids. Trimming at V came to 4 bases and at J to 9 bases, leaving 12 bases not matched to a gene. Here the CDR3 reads CASSSTHRDRGGEQFF. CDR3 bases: TGTGCCAGCAGCTCGACCCACCGGGACAGGGGTGGTGAGCAGTTCTTC.

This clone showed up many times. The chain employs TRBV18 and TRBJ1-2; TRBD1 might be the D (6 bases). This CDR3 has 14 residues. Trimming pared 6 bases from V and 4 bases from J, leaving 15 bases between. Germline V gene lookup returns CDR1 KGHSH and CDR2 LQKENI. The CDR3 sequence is CASSPRGAGYGYTF. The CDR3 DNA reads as TGTGCCAGCTCGCCCCGGGGGGCCGGCTATGGCTACACCTTC.

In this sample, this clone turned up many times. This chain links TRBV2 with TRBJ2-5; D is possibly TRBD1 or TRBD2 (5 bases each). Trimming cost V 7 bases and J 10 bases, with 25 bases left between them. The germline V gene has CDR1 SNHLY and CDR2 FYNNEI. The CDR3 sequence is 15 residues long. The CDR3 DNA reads TGTGCCAGCACCGGGGACCGCCTTTCTCCGAGGGTCCAGTACTTC. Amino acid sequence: CASTGDRLSPRVQYF.

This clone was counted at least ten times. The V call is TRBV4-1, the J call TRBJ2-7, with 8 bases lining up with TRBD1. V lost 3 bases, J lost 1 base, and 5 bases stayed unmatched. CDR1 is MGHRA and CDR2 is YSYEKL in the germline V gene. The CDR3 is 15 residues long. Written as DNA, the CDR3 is TGCGCCAGCAGCCAGCTCGGACAGGGTTCCTACGAGCAGTACTTC. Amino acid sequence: CASSQLGQGSYEQYF.

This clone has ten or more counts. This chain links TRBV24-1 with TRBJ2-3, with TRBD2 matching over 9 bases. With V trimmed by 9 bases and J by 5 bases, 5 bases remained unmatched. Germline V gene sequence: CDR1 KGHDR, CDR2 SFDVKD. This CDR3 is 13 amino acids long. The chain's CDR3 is CATGGLAVDTQYF. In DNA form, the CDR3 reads TGTGCCACCGGGGGACTAGCTGTAGATACGCAGTATTTT.

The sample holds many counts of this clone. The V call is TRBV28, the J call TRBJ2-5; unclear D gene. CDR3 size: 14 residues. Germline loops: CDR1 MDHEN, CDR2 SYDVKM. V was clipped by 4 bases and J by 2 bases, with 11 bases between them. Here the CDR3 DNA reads TGTGCCAGCAGTTCAACCCGGGTTCAAGAGACCCAGTACTTC. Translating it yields CASSSTRVQETQYF. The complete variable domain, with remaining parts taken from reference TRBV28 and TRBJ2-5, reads DVKVTQSSRYLVKRTGEKVFLECVQDMDHENMFWYRQDPGLGLRLIYFSYDVKMKEKGDIPEGYSVSREKKERFSLILESASTNQTSMYLCASSSTRVQETQYFGPGTRLLVL.

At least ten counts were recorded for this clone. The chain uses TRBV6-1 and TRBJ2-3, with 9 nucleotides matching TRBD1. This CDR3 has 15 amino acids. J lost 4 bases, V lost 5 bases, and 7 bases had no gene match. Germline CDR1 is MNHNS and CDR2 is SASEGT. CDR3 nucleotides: TGTGCCAGCAGTCGACAGGGGGTGGTAGCAGATACGCAGTATTTT. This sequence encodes CASSRQGVVADTQYF.

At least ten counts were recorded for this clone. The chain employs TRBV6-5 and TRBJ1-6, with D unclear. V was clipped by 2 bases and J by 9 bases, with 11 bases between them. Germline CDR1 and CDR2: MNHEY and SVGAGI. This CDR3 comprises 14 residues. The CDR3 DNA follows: TGTGCCAGCAGTTACCAACAGATAGGTTCACCCCTCCACTTT. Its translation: CASSYQQIGSPLHF.

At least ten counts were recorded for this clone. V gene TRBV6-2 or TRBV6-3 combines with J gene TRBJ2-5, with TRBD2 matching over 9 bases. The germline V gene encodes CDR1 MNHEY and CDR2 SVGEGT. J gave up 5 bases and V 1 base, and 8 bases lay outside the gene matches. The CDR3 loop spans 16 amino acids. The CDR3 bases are TGTGCCAGCAGTTACTACGGTGTAGCGGGAGAGGAGACCCAGTACTTC. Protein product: CASSYYGVAGEETQYF.

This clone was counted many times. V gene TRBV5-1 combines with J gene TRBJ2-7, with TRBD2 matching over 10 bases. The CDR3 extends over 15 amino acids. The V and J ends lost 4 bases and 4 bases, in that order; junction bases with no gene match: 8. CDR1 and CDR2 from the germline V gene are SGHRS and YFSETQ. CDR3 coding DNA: TGCGCCAGCAGCCCGGGACTAGCGAATAGTTACGAGCAGTACTTC. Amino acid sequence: CASSPGLANSYEQYF.

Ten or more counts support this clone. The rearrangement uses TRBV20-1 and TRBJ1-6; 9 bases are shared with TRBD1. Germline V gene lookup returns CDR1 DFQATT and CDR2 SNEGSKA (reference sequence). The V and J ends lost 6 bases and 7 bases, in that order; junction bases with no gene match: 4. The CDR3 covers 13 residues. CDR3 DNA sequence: TGCAGTGCGACCACAGGGGGCAATTCACCCCTCCACTTT. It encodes CSATTGGNSPLHF.

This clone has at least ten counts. The CDR3 loop reads CAWGDRGLPYEQYF. The CDR3 bases are TGTGCCTGGGGGGACAGGGGGTTACCCTACGAGCAGTACTTC. This sequence joins TRBV30 and TRBJ2-7; TRBD1 aligns across 11 bases. The CDR3 extends over 14 amino acids. CDR1 GTSNPN and CDR2 SVGIG come from the germline V gene (reference sequence). Trimming at V came to 5 bases and at J to 2 bases, leaving 5 bases not matched to a gene. The full variable domain, completed using reference TRBV30 and TRBJ2-7, is SQTIHQWPATLVQPVGSPLSLECTVEGTSNPNLYWYRQAAGRGLQLLFYSVGIGQISSEVPQNLSASRPQDRQFILSSKKLLLSDSGFYLCAWGDRGLPYEQYFGPGTRLTVT.

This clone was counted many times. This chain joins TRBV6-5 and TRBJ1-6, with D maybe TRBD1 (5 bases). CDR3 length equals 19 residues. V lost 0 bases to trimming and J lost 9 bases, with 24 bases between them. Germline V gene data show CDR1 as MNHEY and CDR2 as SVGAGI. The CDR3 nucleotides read TGTGCCAGCAGTTACTCGAACCCCCGGTCCGGGGGGATTGGTTCACCCCTCCACTTT. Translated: CASSYSNPRSGGIGSPLHF.

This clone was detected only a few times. CDR3 protein: CASSLHGISGEQYF. The CDR3 DNA is TGTGCCAGCAGCTTACATGGAATTTCAGGCGAGCAGTACTTC. This rearrangement joins TRBV5-4 to TRBJ2-7; D gene unclear. The length of the CDR3 is 14 residues. The V end was cut by 2 bases, the J end by 6 bases, with 15 bases between. Germline V CDR1 and CDR2: SGHNT, YYREEE (reference sequence).

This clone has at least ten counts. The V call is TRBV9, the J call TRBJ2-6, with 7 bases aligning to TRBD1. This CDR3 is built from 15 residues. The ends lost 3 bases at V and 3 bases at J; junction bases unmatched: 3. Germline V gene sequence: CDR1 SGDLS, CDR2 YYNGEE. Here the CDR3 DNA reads TGTGCCAGCAGCGCCCGACAGGGTGGGGCCAACGTCCTGACTTTC. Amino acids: CASSARQGGANVLTF.

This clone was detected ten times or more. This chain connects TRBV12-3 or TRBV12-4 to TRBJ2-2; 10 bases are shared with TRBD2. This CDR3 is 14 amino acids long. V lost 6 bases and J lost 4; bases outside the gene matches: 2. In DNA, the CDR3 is TGTGCCAGCAGAAGCGGGAGGGCCACCGGGGAGCTGTTTTTT. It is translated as CASRSGRATGELFF.

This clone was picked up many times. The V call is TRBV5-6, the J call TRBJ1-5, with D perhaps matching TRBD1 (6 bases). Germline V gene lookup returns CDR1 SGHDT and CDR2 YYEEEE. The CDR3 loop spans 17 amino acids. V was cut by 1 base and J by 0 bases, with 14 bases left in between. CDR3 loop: CASSLWAGAYSNQPQHF. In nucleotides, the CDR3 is TGTGCCAGCAGCTTGTGGGCAGGGGCGTATAGCAATCAGCCCCAGCATTTT.

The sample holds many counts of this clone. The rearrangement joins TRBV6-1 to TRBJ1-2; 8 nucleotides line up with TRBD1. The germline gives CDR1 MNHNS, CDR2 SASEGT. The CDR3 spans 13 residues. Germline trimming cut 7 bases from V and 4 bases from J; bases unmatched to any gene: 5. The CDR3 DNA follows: TGTGCCAGCAAACAGGGGGGAGTCTATGGCTACACCTTC. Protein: CASKQGGVYGYTF.

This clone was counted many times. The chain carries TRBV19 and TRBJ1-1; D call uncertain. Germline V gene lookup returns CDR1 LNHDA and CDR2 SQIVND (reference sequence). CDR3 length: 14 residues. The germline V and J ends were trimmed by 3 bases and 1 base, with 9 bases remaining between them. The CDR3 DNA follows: TGTGCCAGTAGTATTTGGCTAGGGAACACTGAAGCTTTCTTT. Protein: CASSIWLGNTEAFF.

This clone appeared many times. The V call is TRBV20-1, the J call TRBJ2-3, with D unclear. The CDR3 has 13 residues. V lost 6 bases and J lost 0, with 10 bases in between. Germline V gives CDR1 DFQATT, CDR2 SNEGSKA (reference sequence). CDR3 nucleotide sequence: TGCAGTGCCTTAGAAACTAGCACAGATACGCAGTATTTT. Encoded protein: CSALETSTDTQYF.

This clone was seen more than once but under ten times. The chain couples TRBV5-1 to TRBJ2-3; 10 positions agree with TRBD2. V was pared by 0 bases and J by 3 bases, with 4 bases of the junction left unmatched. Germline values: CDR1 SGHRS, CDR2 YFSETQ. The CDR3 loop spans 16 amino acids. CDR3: CASSLASGSGTDTQYF. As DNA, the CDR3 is TGCGCCAGCAGCTTGGCTAGCGGGAGTGGGACAGATACGCAGTATTTT.

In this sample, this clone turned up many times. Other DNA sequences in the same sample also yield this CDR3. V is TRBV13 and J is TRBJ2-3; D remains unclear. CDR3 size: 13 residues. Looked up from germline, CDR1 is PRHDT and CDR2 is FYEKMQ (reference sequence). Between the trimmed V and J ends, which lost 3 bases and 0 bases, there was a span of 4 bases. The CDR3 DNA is TGTGCCAGCAGCTTCTCTAGCACAGATACGCAGTATTTT. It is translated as CASSFSSTDTQYF.